What follows are 21 T cell receptor beta chains derived from one specimen sequenced in a study of naive and memory T cell subsets. Study results and caveats: Naive repertoires, especially CD8, held a few larger clonotypes, possibly memory cells re-expressing CD45RA.

Antigen specificity for these receptors is unknown. Two oligonucleotides, mixed equimolar, formed the beta constant-region primer covering TRBC1 and TRBC2. Nested alpha and beta constant-region primers with the SP2 primer drove four PCR rounds on ligated cDNA. One entry per CDR3 protein results from TCRdb running MiXCR on the UMI-ligation and nested PCR reads. The top ten hold more than 0.6% of the sample, which has roughly 150,000 distinct CDR3 sequences, under 25% seen once. The material sequenced was naive CD8+ T cells from blood. These TCRs come from a human donor in good health.

This clonotype came up a few times. The V call is TRBV24-1, the J call TRBJ2-1; TRBD2 aligns across 8 bases. Unmatched junction bases numbered 8, after V lost 8 bases and J lost 0 bases. Germline V gene sequence: CDR1 KGHDR, CDR2 SFDVKD. This CDR3 has 16 residues. Written as DNA, the CDR3 is TGTGCCACCAATAGCGGGACACCCGTCTCCTACAATGAGCAGTTCTTC. Translated, it gives CATNSGTPVSYNEQFF.

In its sample, this clonotype was seen a few times. The rearrangement links TRBV28 to TRBJ2-3; D gene ambiguous. The germline V gene encodes CDR1 MDHEN and CDR2 SYDVKM. The CDR3 consists of 11 residues. V was pared by 6 bases and J by 4 bases, with 5 bases between. CDR3: CASRGSDTQYF. The CDR3 region has the DNA TGTGCCAGCAGAGGATCAGATACGCAGTATTTT.

The V call is TRBV12-3 or TRBV12-4, the J call TRBJ2-3; 7 bases align to TRBD2. The CDR3 has 16 amino acids. Trimming removed 5 bases from V and 5 bases from J; junction bases left unmatched: 13. The DNA for the CDR3 is TGTGCCAGCAGTCTGGGGGTTGGCGGGAGTAAAGATACGCAGTATTTT. It specifies CASSLGVGGSKDTQYF.

In its sample, this clonotype was seen a few times. The V call is TRBV6-5, the J call TRBJ1-1; TRBD1 agrees at 8 bases. The V gene's germline CDR1 is MNHEY and CDR2 SVGAGI. The V and J ends lost 3 bases and 0 bases, in that order; junction bases with no gene match: 3. The CDR3 has 15 amino acids. The CDR3 sequence: CASSYRTGMNTEAFF. For the CDR3, the DNA is TGTGCCAGCAGTTATAGGACAGGGATGAACACTGAAGCTTTCTTT.

In this sample, this clonotype turned up many times. The genes are TRBV28 and TRBJ2-2; D remains unclear. Trimming removed 2 bases from V and 4 bases from J, with 8 bases in between. The CDR3 covers 14 residues. Germline V gene lookup returns CDR1 MDHEN and CDR2 SYDVKM. The CDR3 protein is CASSLRLATGELFF. The CDR3 DNA follows: TGTGCCAGCAGTTTAAGGTTGGCCACCGGGGAGCTGTTTTTT.

This sequence joins TRBV29-1 and TRBJ2-1; D not certain. V was trimmed by 2 bases and J by 4 bases, leaving 9 bases between them. Germline V CDR1 and CDR2: SQVTM, ANQGSEA. This CDR3 contains 13 residues. CDR3 sequence reads: CSVELVPYNEQFF. The CDR3 nucleotides read TGCAGCGTTGAACTAGTGCCATACAATGAGCAGTTCTTC.

The rearrangement joins TRBV12-3 or TRBV12-4 to TRBJ1-3; no clear D gene. V dropped 2 bases and J dropped 5 bases, with 13 bases sitting between them. This CDR3 spans 15 amino acids. CDR3 bases: TGTGCCAGCAGTTTAATCGAGCCCAGCCGAAACACCATATATTTT. It yields the protein CASSLIEPSRNTIYF.

This chain connects TRBV29-1 to TRBJ2-7; TRBD1 matches 9 bases. V trimming: 7 bases; J trimming: 2 bases; junction bases outside the gene matches: 6. Germline CDR1 SQVTM, CDR2 ANQGSEA. The CDR3 is 13 residues long. The CDR3, as DNA: TGCAGCGCCGGGACAGGGAATACCTACGAGCAGTACTTC. Protein sequence: CSAGTGNTYEQYF.

This clonotype has more than one count but fewer than ten. The chain carries TRBV11-2 and TRBJ2-7; TRBD2 matches at 7 bases. Germline assignment: CDR1 SGHAT and CDR2 FQNNGV. J was trimmed by 3 bases and V by 1 base; bases with no gene match: 9. The CDR3 consists of 16 residues. The DNA of the CDR3 is TGTGCCAGCAGCTTAGGATGGCGGGAGCTGCGCTACGAGCAGTACTTC. Translated: CASSLGWRELRYEQYF. The full variable domain, its missing parts supplied by reference TRBV11-2 and TRBJ2-7, is EAGVAQSPRYKIIEKRQSVAFWCNPISGHATLYWYQQILGQGPKLLIQFQNNGVVDDSQLPKDRFSAERLKGVDSTLKIQPAKLEDSAVYLCASSLGWRELRYEQYFGPGTRLTVT.

The chain couples TRBV10-1 to TRBJ2-5, with no clear D. Looked up from germline, CDR1 is WNHNN and CDR2 is SYGVQD (reference sequence). The CDR3 contains 14 residues. V was clipped by 1 base and J by 1 base, with 7 bases between them. The CDR3 is CASSEWVSQETQYF. The DNA for the CDR3 is TGCGCCAGCAGTGAGTGGGTTAGCCAAGAGACCCAGTACTTC.

The chain employs TRBV7-9 and TRBJ2-2; 9 bases are shared with TRBD1. V lost 4 bases and J lost 3; bases outside the gene matches: 6. The CDR3 length is 16 residues. The germline V gene encodes CDR1 SEHNR and CDR2 FQNEAQ (reference sequence). CDR3 in amino acids: CASSSQGQGDTGELFF. The CDR3 coding sequence is TGTGCCAGCAGCTCTCAGGGACAGGGCGACACCGGGGAGCTGTTTTTT. Together with reference TRBV7-9 and TRBJ2-2, the CDR3 gives the full variable domain: DTGVSQNPRHKITKRGQNVTFRCDPISEHNRLYWYRQTLGQGPEFLTYFQNEAQLEKSRLLSDRFSAERPKGSFSTLEIQRTEQGDSAMYLCASSSQGQGDTGELFFGEGSRLTVL.

A few counts support this clonotype. The J gene is TRBJ2-5, the V gene TRBV11-2; D possibly corresponds to TRBD2 (6 bases). V shed 7 bases and J shed 4 bases, with 16 bases lying between them. Germline CDR1 is SGHAT and CDR2 is FQNNGV. The CDR3 is 14 residues long. Here the CDR3 reads CASTQTGVGETQYF. Here the CDR3 DNA reads TGTGCCAGCACCCAGACGGGGGTTGGAGAGACCCAGTACTTC.

In this sample, this clonotype turned up a few times. This chain links TRBV24-1 with TRBJ2-1; 12 nucleotides line up with TRBD2. Germline values: CDR1 KGHDR, CDR2 SFDVKD. Germline trimming cut 2 bases from V and 5 bases from J; bases unmatched to any gene: 0. The CDR3 has 15 residues. The CDR3 DNA reads as TGTGCCACCAGTGATTGGACTAGCGGGAACAATGAGCAGTTCTTC. Amino acids: CATSDWTSGNNEQFF.

This clonotype was detected only a few times. The V gene is TRBV19, the J gene TRBJ1-1; D remains unclear. Germline V gene lookup returns CDR1 LNHDA and CDR2 SQIVND (reference sequence). The CDR3 spans 13 residues. Trimming left V 8 bases short and J 0 bases short, with 10 bases between. This CDR3 is CASSTAMNTEAFF. Written as DNA, the CDR3 is TGTGCCAGTTCTACAGCTATGAACACTGAAGCTTTCTTT.

The V and J genes are TRBV9 and TRBJ2-1; D possibly corresponds to TRBD2 (6 bases). The germline V gene encodes CDR1 SGDLS and CDR2 YYNGEE. The V end lost 0 bases, the J end lost 10 bases, and 11 bases lay between the germline ends. The CDR3 is 13 residues long. The CDR3 reads CASSVGGTGEQFF. Written as DNA, the CDR3 is TGTGCCAGCAGCGTAGGGGGGACTGGGGAGCAGTTCTTC. Full variable domain (rest looked up from reference TRBV9 and TRBJ2-1): DSGVTQTPKHLITATGQRVTLRCSPRSGDLSVYWYQQSLDQGLQFLIQYYNGEERAKGNILERFSAQQFPDLHSELNLSSLELGDSALYFCASSVGGTGEQFFGPGTRLTVL.

This chain uses TRBV12-3 or TRBV12-4 with TRBJ1-3; D call uncertain. The CDR3 length is 13 residues. With 5 bases removed from V and 4 bases from J, the gap between germline ends came to 9 bases. CDR3 DNA sequence: TGTGCCAGCAGTCCCAATTTCGGAAACACCATATATTTT. Its translation: CASSPNFGNTIYF.

The chain links TRBV6-5 to TRBJ2-6; no definite D call. Germline V gene data show CDR1 as MNHEY and CDR2 as SVGAGI. The CDR3 covers 16 residues. Trimming removed 0 bases from V and 0 bases from J, with 6 bases in between. CDR3 in DNA: TGTGCCAGCAGTTACTCAGAGAGCTCTGGGGCCAACGTCCTGACTTTC. Translating it yields CASSYSESSGANVLTF.

The chain couples TRBV9 to TRBJ2-1; TRBD2 matches 12 bases. CDR1 and CDR2 (germline): SGDLS, YYNGEE. The CDR3 length is 20 residues. The trim removed 3 bases at V and 0 bases at J, leaving 13 bases unmatched. The CDR3 DNA reads TGTGCCAGCAGCGGGCGACTAGCGGGAGAACCCCTTAGCTCCTACAATGAGCAGTTCTTC. Its protein product is CASSGRLAGEPLSSYNEQFF.

This clonotype was seen a handful of times. V gene TRBV27 combines with J gene TRBJ2-1; TRBD2 might be the D (6 bases). The germline V gene has CDR1 MNHEY and CDR2 SMNVEV (reference sequence). The CDR3 has 14 amino acids. The V end was cut by 6 bases, the J end by 2 bases, with 11 bases between. The CDR3 DNA is TGTGCCAGCAGATTGGGCGGGACCTACAATGAGCAGTTCTTC. It codes for CASRLGGTYNEQFF.

This clonotype was seen more than once but under ten times. The CDR3 region has the DNA TGTGCCAGCAGCAGGGGGGCCCCCGGGGAGCTGTTTTTT. Amino acid sequence: CASSRGAPGELFF. This chain connects TRBV12-3 or TRBV12-4 to TRBJ2-2; possible D gene TRBD1, 7 bases. The V gene lost 6 bases and the J gene lost 6 bases, with 11 bases spanning the gap. There are 13 residues in the CDR3.

The chain uses TRBV2 and TRBJ1-2, with D hard to call. This CDR3 spans 11 amino acids. V was shortened by 10 bases and J by 7 bases, with 13 bases between the two germline ends. Germline V lookup: CDR1 SNHLY, CDR2 FYNNEI. The CDR3 protein is CAIIYGVGYTF. CDR3 sequence (DNA): TGTGCCATCATTTACGGGGTTGGCTACACCTTC.